The present entry profiles one T cell receptor beta chain with its context. A read error likely explains this, since a far larger clone differs by one base. The sample originates from a study of prognosis after radiotherapy for stage I lung cancer. Study in general: In roughly 13 patients the tumors were adenocarcinoma, and in about seven they were squamous cell carcinoma.

This CDR3 region has 15 residues. CDR1 MRHNA and CDR2 SNTAGT come from the germline V gene. Starting from genomic DNA, TCR beta CDR3 was amplified through two-round multiplex PCR. First-round PCR used primers specific to each TRBV and TRBJ gene. Universal primers went into the second round of PCR. Using its own MiXCR run on the multiplex PCR reads, TCRdb lists one record per CDR3 protein. The data show approximately 15,000 distinct CDR3 sequences, with around two fifths seen just once and about two fifths held by the top ten. J is TRBJ2-1 and V is TRBV6-4; D is unclear. The sample here was PBMCs, taken before or after stereotactic body radiation therapy (not recorded which). The origin of this receptor is a donor over 45 with non-small cell lung cancer. The CDR3 loop reads CASSYSTPWKEEQFF. The CDR3 nucleotides are TGTGCCAGCAGTTACTCGACACCATGGAAAGAAGAGCAGTTCTTC.